This T cell receptor (beta chain) was obtained from a study of T cell repertoires in cytomegalovirus infection. Overall study: Public TCR beta signatures indicated both CMV infection and matching HLA type.

TCRdb reprocessed the reads via MiXCR and lists one record per CDR3 protein. The sample carries roughly 200,000 distinct CDR3 sequences, around 35% recorded once. V shed 0 bases and J shed 9 bases, with 21 bases lying between them. This CDR3 comprises 17 residues. CDR1 is DFQATT and CDR2 is SNEGSKA in the germline V gene (reference sequence). Concerning this clonotype: Its antigen is unknown.

Here the sequenced sample was CD8+ T cells from cultured PBMCs, taken from culture after CMV antigen stimulation. The V gene is TRBV20-1, the J gene TRBJ1-6; no firm D call. This clonotype originated in a human donor in good health (CMV status not recorded). Some clones in this sample may be carry-over from other donors' samples. Written as DNA, the CDR3 is TGCAGTGCTAGAGATAAGCCGCGGACCCACAGTAGTTCACCCCTCCACTTT. This gives the protein CSARDKPRTHSSSPLHF.